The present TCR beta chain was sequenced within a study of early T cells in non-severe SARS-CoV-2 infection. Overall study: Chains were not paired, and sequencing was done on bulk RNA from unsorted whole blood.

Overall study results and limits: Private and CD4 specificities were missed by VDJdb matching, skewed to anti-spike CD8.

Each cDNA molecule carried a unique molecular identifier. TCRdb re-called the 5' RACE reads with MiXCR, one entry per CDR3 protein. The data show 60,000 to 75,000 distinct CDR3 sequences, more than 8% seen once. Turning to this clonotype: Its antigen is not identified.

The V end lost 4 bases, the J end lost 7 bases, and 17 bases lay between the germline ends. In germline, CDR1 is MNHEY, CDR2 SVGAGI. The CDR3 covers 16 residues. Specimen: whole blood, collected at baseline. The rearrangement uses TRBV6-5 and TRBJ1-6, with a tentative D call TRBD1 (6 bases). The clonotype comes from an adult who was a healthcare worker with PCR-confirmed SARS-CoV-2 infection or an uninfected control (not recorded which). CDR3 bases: TGTGCCAGCAGTTCCCCCAGGACAGCGGGGAATTCACCCCTCCACTTT. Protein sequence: CASSSPRTAGNSPLHF.